This is a list of T cell receptor beta chains from one sample in a study of T cells in Graves' hyperthyroidism and ophthalmopathy. One entry per CDR3 protein results from TCRdb running MiXCR on the multiplex PCR reads. The sample yields hundreds of thousands of distinct CDR3 sequences, over 35% seen once. Sequenced: blood. The receptors come from a man aged 18 to 30 with Graves' hyperthyroidism. CDR3s include the opening cysteine and the closing phenylalanine or tryptophan. Each record gives: J gene, V gene, D gene, CDR3 protein. D genes are given only for firm matches.

>TRBJ1-5|TRBV7-2|.
CASSLAGPSNQPQHF
>TRBJ1-2|TRBV9|.
CASSVSGRGYTF
>TRBJ1-2|TRBV2|TRBD1
CASSVFDRAAGYTF
>TRBJ2-7|TRBV19|TRBD1
CACSGTAFYEQYF
>TRBJ2-5|TRBV7-6|.
CASSFLVTGQETQYF
>TRBJ1-2|TRBV13|.
CASSLGWERVYGYTF
>TRBJ2-7|TRBV7-9|.
CASSTRGSYGQYF
>TRBJ2-5|TRBV7-2|.
CASSFGQYQETQYF
>TRBJ1-1|TRBV20-1|.
CSARKTRPPFMNTEAFF
>TRBJ1-1|TRBV14|.
CASSQGAFTEAFF
>TRBJ2-7|TRBV7-9|.
CASSLATRLHEQYF
>TRBJ1-3|TRBV25-1|.
CASSGKAALHPVPTSGNTIYF
>TRBJ2-2|TRBV6-5|.
CASSNRVGPGELFF
>TRBJ1-4|TRBV12-3/TRBV12-4|.
CASSLRDNEKLFF
>TRBJ2-7|TRBV9|.
CASSVYDQGYEQYF
>TRBJ1-1|TRBV13|.
CASSYSDGSEAFF
>TRBJ1-4|TRBV6-5|.
CASSSGHLATNEKLFF
>TRBJ1-5|TRBV29-1|TRBD1
CSVVRDRSNF
>TRBJ2-7|TRBV13|.
CASSWRTAAYEQYF
>TRBJ1-3|TRBV25-1|.
CASAGQTSGNTIYF
>TRBJ1-2|TRBV15|TRBD1
CATSRVGTAEGYTF
>TRBJ2-2|TRBV7-9|TRBD2
CASSWTSANTGELFF
>TRBJ1-4|TRBV29-1|TRBD1
CSVEKPGQTAATNEKLFF
>TRBJ2-7|TRBV10-3|.
CAISESTAWPYEQYF
>TRBJ2-7|TRBV12-3/TRBV12-4|.
CASTGGRHTHEQYF
>TRBJ1-1|TRBV12-3/TRBV12-4|.
CASSLKGLNTEAFF
>TRBJ1-2|TRBV24-1|.
CATSDSGRIYGYTF
>TRBJ2-5|TRBV7-9|.
CASKTEFEETQYF
>TRBJ2-7|TRBV7-9|TRBD1
CASWTGSAYEQYF
>TRBJ1-4|TRBV20-1|TRBD1
CSVIDRVGEKLFF
>TRBJ1-1|TRBV7-9|.
CASSLRGSNTEAFF
>TRBJ1-1|TRBV19|.
CASSIEGSEAFF
>TRBJ1-1|TRBV20-1|TRBD1
CSATGVATEAFF
>TRBJ2-2|TRBV7-6|TRBD1
CASSLLGQGARTGEVFF
>.|TRBV29-1|.
CSVEAASYNEQFF
>TRBJ1-1|TRBV12-3/TRBV12-4|.
CASSWDFTNTEAFF
>TRBJ1-1|TRBV6-5|TRBD1
CASSRQGIAEAFF
>TRBJ2-7|TRBV10-3|.
CAISETDEQYF
>TRBJ2-5|TRBV20-1|.
CSARALPRETQYF
>TRBJ2-2|TRBV7-6|.
CASSQAPGGELFF
>TRBJ1-5|TRBV2|.
CASSGEGLSNQPQHF
>TRBJ2-5|TRBV7-2|.
CASSFSVFQETQYF
>TRBJ1-1|TRBV11-1|.
CASSLLTGNAEAFF
>TRBJ1-6|TRBV20-1|TRBD1
CSAGTGGRNNSPLHF
>TRBJ2-3|TRBV5-1|TRBD1
CASSNRDSLDTQYF
>TRBJ2-2|TRBV24-1|TRBD2
CATSDPAGAGELFF
>TRBJ1-6|TRBV7-9|.
CASSIGWGPRTPPLHF
>TRBJ2-5|TRBV14|.
CASSKSPNGETQYF
>TRBJ2-7|TRBV9|TRBD1
CASSSVRDRSSYEQYF
>TRBJ1-5|TRBV28|.
CASSSRKRRNQPQHF
>TRBJ2-5|TRBV4-2|.
CASSQDSSQETQYF
>TRBJ2-3|TRBV2|TRBD2
CASNRGGTDTQYF
>TRBJ2-7|TRBV20-1|.
CSAGAQRTYEQYF
>TRBJ1-4|TRBV2|.
CASSERQGGNEQFF
>TRBJ1-1|TRBV29-1|TRBD1
CSFDREVAEAFF